The 2 T cell receptor beta chains below all came from one sample that was sequenced in a study of blood T cell repertoires in COVID-19. Clones were sequenced by immunoSEQ multiplex PCR, and TCRdb holds only the in-frame ones, with some missing. The repertoire has nearly 350,000 clones, approximately 91% of them found once; the top ten carry approximately 7.3%. Specimen: peripheral blood. All receptors come from a woman in her sixties or seventies with COVID-19, enrolled during active disease.

The gene calls are TRBV5-1 and TRBJ2-2; D is possibly TRBD1 (6 bases). This CDR3 has 14 amino acids. The germline V and J ends were trimmed by 3 bases and 6 bases, with 12 bases remaining between them. Germline assignment: CDR1 SGHRS and CDR2 YFSETQ. The CDR3 reads CASSSQQGPGELFF. DNA of the CDR3: TGCGCCAGCAGCTCACAACAGGGACCCGGGGAGCTGTTTTTT.

The chain employs TRBV11-2 and TRBJ2-7; 7 bases align to TRBD1. Germline values: CDR1 SGHAT, CDR2 FQNNGV. With V trimmed by 3 bases and J by 2 bases, 7 bases remained unmatched. There are 15 residues in the CDR3. The CDR3 DNA reads TGTGCCAGCAGCTTCCGAGGGGGCACGGCCTACGAGCAGTACTTC. It specifies CASSFRGGTAYEQYF.